This entry concerns a single T cell receptor beta chain. Its antigen is not identified. A much larger clone sits a single nucleotide away, making a read error possible. The sample is drawn from a study of identical twins. Study observations and caveats: Out-of-frame alpha sequences common to twins exhibited an excess of low generation probability. Conclusions rested on cross-sectional statistics rather than following the same donors.

Germline assignment: CDR1 SGHTA and CDR2 FQGTGA. The CDR3 runs 15 residues. After removal of 1 base from V and 2 bases from J, the junction contained 2 bases not matched to a gene. Unique molecular identifiers were present on the cDNA, which also gained a universal primer site by template switching. TCRdb processed the 5' RACE reads anew with MiXCR; each CDR3 protein has one entry. The table shows 500,000 to 600,000 distinct CDR3 sequences, with 20% to 25% occurring only once. The data were also submitted as part of a second study, on T cells expressing NK-cell markers. That work adds: Obtained from sorted CD3+CD56+NKG2C+, CD3+CD56+NKG2C- and CD3+CD56-NKG2C+ T cells were the TCR beta repertoires.

The chain links TRBV7-3 to TRBJ2-1, with 7 bases identical to TRBD2. The clonotype comes from a woman younger than 30 in good health. Specimen: CD4+ T cells sorted from blood. CDR3 in DNA: TGTGCCAGCAGCTTAAGGGGGGGAACCTACAATGAGCAGTTCTTC. Translating it yields CASSLRGGTYNEQFF.